These 11 T cell receptor beta chains were all obtained from the same sample, sequenced in a study of T cell responses to AZD1222 COVID-19 vaccine. TCRdb's table, derived via immunoSEQ multiplex PCR, lists solely in-frame clones and lacks some. This sample has 120,000 to 150,000 clones, with 75% to 90% found just once. Here the sequenced sample was peripheral blood, taken on day 0 of MenACWY control vaccination. The source is an adult in good health.

The genes are TRBV29-1 and TRBJ2-3; D is possibly TRBD2 (6 bases). The CDR3 contains 13 residues. Between the trimmed V and J ends, which lost 7 bases and 4 bases, there was a span of 15 bases. The germline gives CDR1 SQVTM, CDR2 ANQGSEA. DNA of the CDR3: TGCAGCGGGGAACGGGCGGGACCAGATACGCAGTATTTT. Translated, it gives CSGERAGPDTQYF.

The rearrangement joins TRBV5-8 to TRBJ2-5; D uncertain. The V end lost 0 bases, the J end lost 1 base, and 10 bases lay between the germline ends. This CDR3 comprises 15 residues. Germline V gene sequence: CDR1 SGHTS, CDR2 YDEGEE. The CDR3 coding sequence is TGTGCCAGCAGCTTGGGGATGTTAACCCAAGAGACCCAGTACTTC. It is translated as CASSLGMLTQETQYF. Drawing the rest from reference TRBV5-8 and TRBJ2-5, the complete variable domain is EAGVTQSPTHLIKTRGQQATLRCSPISGHTSVYWYQQALGLGLQFLLWYDEGEERNRGNFPPRFSGRQFPNYSSELNVNALELEDSALYLCASSLGMLTQETQYFGPGTRLLVL.

The chain links TRBV9 to TRBJ1-2; D is unresolved. The V gene's germline CDR1 is SGDLS and CDR2 YYNGEE. Trimming stripped 0 bases from V and 4 bases from J, with 13 bases between. The CDR3 runs to 15 residues. The DNA for the CDR3 is TGTGCCAGCAGCGTAGACCACAATACACCCTATGGCTACACCTTC. This sequence encodes CASSVDHNTPYGYTF.

This chain's CDR3 is CASSQDRVRSEAFF. The DNA of the CDR3 is TGTGCCAGCAGCCAAGATAGGGTCCGGTCTGAAGCTTTCTTT. The gene calls are TRBV3-1 (or the pseudogene TRBV3-2) and TRBJ1-1; unclear D gene. V gave up 0 bases and J gave up 6 bases, with 11 bases separating them. CDR1 is LGHDT and CDR2 is YNNKEL in the germline V gene (reference sequence). CDR3 length: 14 amino acids.

The chain carries TRBV19 and TRBJ1-1; 8 bases align to TRBD1. Germline values: CDR1 LNHDA, CDR2 SQIVND (reference sequence). V shed 7 bases and J 5 bases; nucleotides not matched to a gene: 6. The CDR3 is 13 residues long. CDR3: CASIQTGGTEAFF. CDR3 in DNA: TGTGCCAGTATCCAAACAGGGGGGACTGAAGCTTTCTTT.

The table lists this clone with a count of one. The V call is TRBV7-2, the J call TRBJ2-1; D possibly matches TRBD1 or TRBD2 (5 bases each). V was cut by 8 bases and J by 1 base, with 12 bases left in between. The CDR3 has 14 amino acids. Germline CDR1 and CDR2: SGHTA and FQGNSA. CDR3 in DNA: TGTGCCAGCGGGGGTAGGGGATCCTACAATGAGCAGTTCTTC. This codes for CASGGRGSYNEQFF.

The rearrangement uses TRBV11-2 and TRBJ1-1; tentatively, D is TRBD1 (5 bases). Trimming left V 3 bases short and J 1 base short, with 18 bases between. CDR1 is SGHAT, CDR2 FQNNGV, per germline. CDR3 length: 17 residues. This CDR3 is CASSLHYGGSQNTEAFF. Written as DNA, the CDR3 is TGTGCCAGCAGCTTGCACTATGGGGGGTCTCAGAACACTGAAGCTTTCTTT.

The gene calls are TRBV5-1 and TRBJ1-2; possible D gene TRBD1, 5 bases. The length of the CDR3 is 16 residues. Trimming took 0 bases from V and 4 from J, leaving 16 bases between them. The V gene's germline CDR1 is SGHRS and CDR2 YFSETQ. The CDR3 sequence: CASSLVPGRDIYGYTF. DNA of the CDR3: TGCGCCAGCAGCTTGGTCCCCGGCAGGGATATCTATGGCTACACCTTC.

This chain joins TRBV25-1 and TRBJ1-5; TRBD1 is a possible D gene (6 bases). Germline CDR1 and CDR2: MGHDK and SYGVNS. V lost 8 bases, J lost 2 bases, and 16 bases lay in between. The CDR3 contains 15 residues. CDR3 coding DNA: TGTGCCAGCCCGTACAGGGTGATCGGCAATCAGCCCCAGCATTTT. It specifies CASPYRVIGNQPQHF.

This chain uses TRBV28 with TRBJ1-6; 8 bases align to TRBD1. V lost 0 bases and J lost 5; bases outside the gene matches: 3. This CDR3 contains 16 residues. Germline-derived CDR1 and CDR2 are MDHEN and SYDVKM. CDR3 nucleotides: TGTGCCAGCAGTTTATGGGGACAGGAACATAATTCACCCCTCCACTTT. Translation: CASSLWGQEHNSPLHF.

This clone was observed a handful of times. J is TRBJ2-1 and V is TRBV6-1, with a possible D match to TRBD2 (6 bases). Germline V gene sequence: CDR1 MNHNS, CDR2 SASEGT. CDR3 length: 15 residues. V was cut by 0 bases and J by 8 bases, with 14 bases left in between. CDR3 bases: TGTGCCAGCAGTGAAGCGGTCGGAGGGTTCGATGAGCAGTTCTTC. It specifies CASSEAVGGFDEQFF.